Following are 23 T cell receptor beta chains from one sample sequenced in a study of shared clonotypes between healthy human individuals. Data came from immunoSEQ multiplex PCR; TCRdb stores just in-frame clones and leaves some out. The sample records about 2.4 million clones, roughly 92% being singletons. Specimen: naive CD4+ T cells sorted from blood. Subset here: CD45RA+ positively selected. The receptors here all came from a young man in good health.

This rearrangement joins TRBV12-5 to TRBJ2-3; 7 bases align to TRBD2. Germline CDR1 is LGHNT and CDR2 is FRNRAP. V lost 0 bases and J lost 5; bases outside the gene matches: 14. This CDR3 is built from 18 residues. In DNA form, the CDR3 reads TGTGCTAGTGGTTTGGTCCTATGGGGGGAGGGCCCTAAAGATACGCAGTATTTT. It translates to CASGLVLWGEGPKDTQYF. Complete variable domain (other parts from reference TRBV12-5 and TRBJ2-3): DARVTQTPRHKVTEMGQEVTMRCQPILGHNTVFWYRQTMMQGLELLAYFRNRAPLDDSGMPKDRFSAEMPDATLATLKIQPSEPRDSAVYFCASGLVLWGEGPKDTQYFGPGTRLTVL.

The chain recombines TRBV6-1 with TRBJ2-3, with unresolved D. V lost 2 bases to trimming and J lost 5 bases, with 8 bases between them. Looked up from germline, CDR1 is MNHNS and CDR2 is SASEGT. The CDR3 contains 13 residues. In DNA, the CDR3 is TGTGCCAGCAGTGAATCCCTTCTAGATACGCAGTATTTT. This encodes CASSESLLDTQYF.

The chain is built from TRBV15 and TRBJ1-6; D is unresolved. Germline loops: CDR1 LNHNV, CDR2 YYDKDF (reference sequence). The V gene lost 0 bases and the J gene lost 5 bases, with 14 bases spanning the gap. The CDR3 runs 17 residues. CDR3 region: CATSRDTPAVNNSPLHF. The CDR3 DNA sequence: TGTGCCACCAGCAGAGATACGCCAGCCGTAAATAATTCACCCCTCCACTTT.

This chain links TRBV7-2 with TRBJ2-1; 12 nucleotides align to TRBD1. Germline V gene lookup returns CDR1 SGHTA and CDR2 FQGNSA. The CDR3 is 16 residues long. Germline trimming cut 5 bases from V and 7 bases from J; bases unmatched to any gene: 9. The CDR3 DNA sequence: TGTGCCAGCAGCCCCCAGTTGGGACAGGGGGCGAATGAGCAGTTCTTC. Amino acids: CASSPQLGQGANEQFF. Complete variable domain (other parts from reference TRBV7-2 and TRBJ2-1): GAGVSQSPSNKVTEKGKDVELRCDPISGHTALYWYRQSLGQGLEFLIYFQGNSAPDKSGLPSDRFSAERTGGSVSTLTIQRTQQEDSAVYLCASSPQLGQGANEQFFGPGTRLTVL.

CDR3 protein: CASSLNGFDSNYGYTF. CDR3 DNA: TGTGCCAGCAGTTTAAATGGATTTGATTCTAACTATGGCTACACCTTC. This chain uses TRBV27 with TRBJ1-2; D call uncertain. The CDR3 is made up of 16 amino acids. The V end was cut by 2 bases, the J end by 0 bases, with 13 bases between. CDR1 MNHEY and CDR2 SMNVEV come from the germline V gene (reference sequence).

The chain employs TRBV4-3 and TRBJ1-2; D is perhaps TRBD1 (6 bases). Trimming removed 5 bases at V and 2 bases at J, with 9 bases between. In germline, CDR1 is LGHNA, CDR2 YSLEER. The CDR3 runs 13 residues. The CDR3 spells CASSADRNYGYTF. In DNA, the CDR3 is TGCGCCAGCAGCGCCGACAGGAACTATGGCTACACCTTC.

The chain links TRBV5-5 to TRBJ2-5, with TRBD2 identical over 10 bases. V lost 4 bases to trimming and J lost 5 bases; unmatched junction nucleotides: 20. Germline V lookup: CDR1 SGHKS, CDR2 YYEKEE (reference sequence). This CDR3 has 19 residues. The CDR3, as DNA: TGTGCCAGCAGCCCCTCGTTAAGGCTAGCGGGGGAAGGGAGGGAGACCCAGTACTTC. Its protein is CASSPSLRLAGEGRETQYF.

The table lists this clone with a few counts. The chain carries TRBV30 and TRBJ1-5; D not certain. V was trimmed by 2 bases and J by 2 bases, leaving 19 bases between them. There are 17 residues in the CDR3. Germline CDR1 reads GTSNPN; CDR2 reads SVGIG (reference sequence). CDR3 DNA sequence: TGTGCCTGGAGTAAGGATCGTTTAGCCCTTGGCAATCAGCCCCAGCATTTT. Its translation: CAWSKDRLALGNQPQHF.

The chain couples TRBV7-9 to TRBJ1-5; 9 nucleotides agree with TRBD1. Germline lookup yields CDR1 SEHNR and CDR2 FQNEAQ (reference sequence). The CDR3 is made up of 16 amino acids. V was clipped by 1 base and J by 3 bases; unmatched bases: 4. In DNA form, the CDR3 reads TGTGCCAGCAGCTTAGGGACAGGGGTCTCCAATCAGCCCCAGCATTTT. Translated: CASSLGTGVSNQPQHF. Full variable domain (rest looked up from reference TRBV7-9 and TRBJ1-5): DTGVSQNPRHKITKRGQNVTFRCDPISEHNRLYWYRQTLGQGPEFLTYFQNEAQLEKSRLLSDRFSAERPKGSFSTLEIQRTEQGDSAMYLCASSLGTGVSNQPQHFGDGTRLSIL.

The chain couples TRBV5-6 to TRBJ2-7; TRBD1 aligns across 10 bases. Germline V gives CDR1 SGHDT, CDR2 YYEEEE. V shed 1 base, J shed 2 bases, and the junction held 3 bases outside the gene matches. The CDR3 has 15 residues. The CDR3 sequence is CASSLRGTGAYEQYF. The CDR3 region has the DNA TGTGCCAGCAGCTTGAGAGGGACAGGGGCCTACGAGCAGTACTTC.

V usage is TRBV10-3 and J usage is TRBJ2-7; unclear D gene. With 3 bases removed from V and 1 base from J, the gap between germline ends came to 7 bases. From germline, CDR1 is ENHRY and CDR2 SYGVKD. The CDR3 is made up of 13 amino acids. The CDR3 loop reads CAISDSVSYEQYF. CDR3 DNA: TGTGCCATCAGTGACAGCGTTTCCTACGAGCAGTACTTC.

J is TRBJ1-2 and V is TRBV5-1; no definite D call. Germline V CDR1 and CDR2: SGHRS, YFSETQ. CDR3 size: 12 residues. The CDR3 reads CEYRRESYGYTF. As DNA, the CDR3 is TGCGAATACAGAAGGGAATCGTATGGCTACACCTTC.

The V and J genes are TRBV6-6 and TRBJ1-3, with D hard to call. Germline-derived CDR1 and CDR2 are MNHNY and SVGAGI (reference sequence). The CDR3 spans 14 residues. V lost 6 bases to trimming and J lost 0 bases, with 9 bases between them. The CDR3 spells CASRRGVSGNTIYF. CDR3 sequence (DNA): TGTGCCAGCAGACGTGGGGTCTCTGGAAACACCATATATTTT.

The chain carries TRBV10-3 and TRBJ1-2; D possibly corresponds to TRBD1 (5 bases). CDR1 ENHRY and CDR2 SYGVKD come from the germline V gene. This CDR3 comprises 13 residues. V dropped 1 base and J dropped 4 bases, with 7 bases sitting between them. The CDR3 nucleotides read TGTGCCATCAGTGAGTGGGGCGCCTATGGCTACACCTTC. It codes for CAISEWGAYGYTF.

The CDR3 loop reads CASSLRGEVRTDTQYF. DNA of the CDR3: TGTGCCAGCTCCTTAAGAGGGGAGGTACGGACAGATACGCAGTATTTT. The chain combines TRBV27 with TRBJ2-3; maybe TRBD2 (6 bases). CDR3 size: 16 residues. With 8 bases removed from V and 3 bases from J, the gap between germline ends came to 21 bases. CDR1 MNHEY and CDR2 SMNVEV come from the germline V gene (reference sequence).

The chain combines TRBV9 with TRBJ1-2; 7 bases map to TRBD1. The J segment lost 8 bases and the V segment lost 0 bases, leaving 13 bases of the junction unmatched. The CDR3 length is 16 residues. CDR1 is SGDLS, CDR2 YYNGEE, per germline. This CDR3 is CASSVGFGRGKEGYTF. The CDR3 region has the DNA TGTGCCAGCAGCGTAGGGTTCGGCAGGGGGAAAGAGGGCTACACCTTC.

The gene calls are TRBV6-5 and TRBJ1-2, with no clear D. Trimming cost V 0 bases and J 6 bases, with 14 bases left between them. The CDR3 is 15 residues long. Per germline, CDR1 MNHEY and CDR2 SVGAGI. In nucleotides, the CDR3 is TGTGCCAGCAGTTACTCAGTGGGTGTAAGGGATGGCTACACCTTC. This codes for CASSYSVGVRDGYTF.

The CDR3 region is CASSVGGQGYSYNEQFF. CDR3 coding DNA: TGTGCCAGCAGCGTAGGGGGACAGGGTTATTCCTACAATGAGCAGTTCTTC. The chain has TRBV9 and TRBJ2-1, with 9 bases aligning to TRBD1. The CDR3 extends over 17 amino acids. Germline CDR1 and CDR2: SGDLS and YYNGEE. The V gene end was trimmed by 0 bases and the J gene end by 1 base; junction bases not matched to a gene: 5.

The chain has TRBV2 and TRBJ1-5; D is unresolved. The germline CDR1 and CDR2 sequences are SNHLY and FYNNEI. The V and J ends lost 1 base and 2 bases respectively, with 9 bases between them. CDR3 length: 15 residues. DNA for the CDR3: TGTGCCAGCAGTGAAGGGGTAGTCGGCAATCAGCCCCAGCATTTT. Its translation is CASSEGVVGNQPQHF. The whole variable domain, remainder taken from reference TRBV2 and TRBJ1-5, is EPEVTQTPSHQVTQMGQEVILRCVPISNHLYFYWYRQILGQKVEFLVSFYNNEISEKSEIFDDQFSVERPDGSNFTLKIRSTKLEDSAMYFCASSEGVVGNQPQHFGDGTRLSIL.

V and J are TRBV5-1 and TRBJ2-3; D is perhaps TRBD1 (6 bases). CDR3 size: 20 residues. V lost 0 bases to trimming and J lost 5 bases, with 28 bases between them. The germline CDR1 and CDR2 sequences are SGHRS and YFSETQ. The CDR3: CASSLAMAGLGDRYRDTQYF. DNA of the CDR3: TGCGCCAGCAGCTTGGCCATGGCCGGTTTGGGAGACAGGTATCGAGATACGCAGTATTTT.

J is TRBJ2-1 and V is TRBV4-1; perhaps TRBD2 as D (6 bases). The V gene's germline CDR1 is MGHRA and CDR2 YSYEKL. The germline V and J ends were trimmed by 6 bases and 4 bases, with 13 bases remaining between them. CDR3 length: 14 residues. CDR3: CASSAGTYYNEQFF. The DNA of the CDR3 is TGCGCCAGCAGTGCCGGGACTTATTACAATGAGCAGTTCTTC.

The CDR3 DNA sequence: TGTGCCACCAGCAGAGATTGGGCGATCTCCTATAATTCACCCCTCCACTTT. Protein product: CATSRDWAISYNSPLHF. This chain connects TRBV15 to TRBJ1-6; D remains ambiguous. This CDR3 has 17 amino acids. The V and J ends lost 0 bases and 0 bases respectively, with 9 bases between them. Germline CDR1 reads LNHNV; CDR2 reads YYDKDF (reference sequence).

The V and J genes are TRBV19 and TRBJ2-1; TRBD1 matches 7 bases. Germline-derived CDR1 and CDR2 are LNHDA and SQIVND (reference sequence). J lost 2 bases, V lost 5 bases, and 3 bases had no gene match. CDR3 size: 14 residues. The CDR3 is CASSWDRPYNEQFF. CDR3 coding DNA: TGTGCCAGTAGTTGGGACAGACCCTACAATGAGCAGTTCTTC.